One and the same sample provided the 10 T cell receptor beta chains below, sequenced in a study of OX40 agonist ivuxolimab in advanced cancers. The repertoire was sequenced with immunoSEQ multiplex PCR; TCRdb's copy has only in-frame clones and lacks some. The table shows more than 40,000 clones, with 87% occurring only once. Sequenced material: CD4+ or CD8+ T cells sorted from blood, taken in a trial of the OX40 agonist ivuxolimab. These receptors were obtained from an adult with an advanced solid tumor such as melanoma, head and neck, liver or kidney cancer.

The genes are TRBV19 and TRBJ1-1; 8 bases map to TRBD1. The CDR3 sequence is 16 residues long. V shed 7 bases, J shed 2 bases, and the junction held 12 bases outside the gene matches. CDR1 is LNHDA, CDR2 SQIVND, per germline (reference sequence). In nucleotides, the CDR3 is TGTGCCAGTACCGACAGGGGCGCATTTCAAAACACTGAAGCTTTCTTT. This encodes CASTDRGAFQNTEAFF.

The chain joins TRBV27 to TRBJ1-5; 7 bases line up with TRBD1. The CDR3 has 13 residues. Trimming at V came to 3 bases and at J to 5 bases, leaving 1 base not matched to a gene. CDR1 MNHEY and CDR2 SMNVEV come from the germline V gene (reference sequence). CDR3 residues: CASSFTGDQPQHF. Written as DNA, the CDR3 is TGTGCCAGCAGTTTTACAGGGGATCAGCCCCAGCATTTT.

The V gene is TRBV5-1, the J gene TRBJ1-1; 10 bases are a match to TRBD1. J was trimmed by 8 bases and V by 3 bases; bases with no gene match: 7. Germline loops: CDR1 SGHRS, CDR2 YFSETQ. The CDR3 spans 14 residues. The CDR3 loop reads CASSYGTGEVEAFF. CDR3 bases: TGCGCCAGCAGCTATGGGACAGGGGAGGTGGAAGCTTTCTTT.

In its sample, this clone was seen a few times. This chain uses TRBV5-4 with TRBJ2-2, with a possible D match to TRBD2 (6 bases). The CDR3 has 16 amino acids. V lost 5 bases and J 3 bases, leaving 17 bases between the germline ends. Per the germline V gene, CDR1 is SGHNT and CDR2 is YYREEE (reference sequence). The CDR3 bases are TGTGCCAGCAGGTCCCGGGACTTGGGGTACACCGGGGAGCTGTTTTTT. Protein product: CASRSRDLGYTGELFF. The full variable domain, its missing parts supplied by reference TRBV5-4 and TRBJ2-2, is ETGVTQSPTHLIKTRGQQVTLRCSSQSGHNTVSWYQQALGQGPQFIFQYYREEENGRGNFPPRFSGLQFPNYSSELNVNALELDDSALYLCASRSRDLGYTGELFFGEGSRLTVL.

The chain combines TRBV5-1 with TRBJ1-1; 10 bases are a match to TRBD1. The germline gives CDR1 SGHRS, CDR2 YFSETQ. V trimming: 5 bases; J trimming: 3 bases; junction bases outside the gene matches: 7. This CDR3 has 15 residues. The CDR3: CASSWTGGTDTEAFF. As DNA, the CDR3 is TGCGCCAGCAGTTGGACAGGGGGTACGGACACTGAAGCTTTCTTT. The whole variable domain, filled in from reference TRBV5-1 and TRBJ1-1, reads KAGVTQTPRYLIKTRGQQVTLSCSPISGHRSVSWYQQTPGQGLQFLFEYFSETQRNKGNFPGRFSGRQFSNSRSEMNVSTLELGDSALYLCASSWTGGTDTEAFFGQGTRLTVV.

The chain combines TRBV9 with TRBJ2-1, with 10 nucleotides matching TRBD1. The CDR3 length is 16 residues. From germline, CDR1 is SGDLS and CDR2 YYNGEE. V was pared by 3 bases and J by 4 bases, with 7 bases of the junction left unmatched. CDR3 DNA: TGTGCCAGCAGCGAATTGGGACAGGGGATTTACAATGAGCAGTTCTTC. Amino acids: CASSELGQGIYNEQFF. The variable domain in full, completed from reference TRBV9 and TRBJ2-1, reads DSGVTQTPKHLITATGQRVTLRCSPRSGDLSVYWYQQSLDQGLQFLIQYYNGEERAKGNILERFSAQQFPDLHSELNLSSLELGDSALYFCASSELGQGIYNEQFFGPGTRLTVL.

V gene TRBV27 combines with J gene TRBJ2-7; 9 nucleotides line up with TRBD1. The CDR3 length is 15 residues. Germline lookup yields CDR1 MNHEY and CDR2 SMNVEV (reference sequence). The ends lost 6 bases at V and 1 base at J; junction bases unmatched: 7. The CDR3 loop is CASSDAGTGSYEQYF. The CDR3 DNA follows: TGTGCCAGCAGCGACGCCGGGACAGGGTCCTACGAGCAGTACTTC.

The CDR3: CASSFTRALQETQYF. CDR3 sequence (DNA): TGTGCCAGCAGCTTCACTCGGGCCCTCCAAGAGACCCAGTACTTC. The V and J genes are TRBV7-2 and TRBJ2-5; D not resolved. This CDR3 region has 15 residues. V was clipped by 3 bases and J by 1 base, with 12 bases between them. The germline V gene has CDR1 SGHTA and CDR2 FQGNSA.

The J gene is TRBJ2-5, the V gene TRBV27, with D tentatively TRBD2 (5 bases). V dropped 3 bases and J dropped 1 base, with 18 bases sitting between them. The CDR3 is made up of 17 amino acids. Germline lookup yields CDR1 MNHEY and CDR2 SMNVEV (reference sequence). The CDR3 DNA sequence: TGTGCCAGCAGTTTGGTGCGTGGACGGGGTCTCCAAGAGACCCAGTACTTC. This gives the protein CASSLVRGRGLQETQYF.

This clone was counted only a few times. The chain joins TRBV4-3 to TRBJ2-7; either TRBD1 or TRBD2 may supply D (5 bases each). The CDR3 totals 15 residues. Trimming pared 1 base from V and 4 bases from J, leaving 14 bases between. Germline assignment: CDR1 LGHNA and CDR2 YSLEER. CDR3 sequence: CASSQADGAPYEQYF. The DNA of the CDR3 is TGCGCCAGCAGCCAAGCCGACGGGGCGCCTTACGAGCAGTACTTC.